The 14 T cell receptor beta chains below come from one sample, sequenced in a study of metastatic and nonmetastatic thyroid tumors. TCRdb re-clonotyped the PCR reads through MiXCR. The sample lists some 46,000 clones; around a quarter were seen once. Patients were all untreated before their thyroid surgery. The sample taken for sequencing was blood. These receptors originate from a male donor with papillary thyroid cancer or a benign thyroid nodule (not recorded which). Some clones in this sample may be carry-over from other donors' samples.

The chain combines TRBV6-1 with TRBJ1-1, with 7 bases matching TRBD1. This CDR3 has 15 amino acids. J lost 1 base, V lost 7 bases, and 9 bases had no gene match. In germline, CDR1 is MNHNS, CDR2 SASEGT. The CDR3 nucleotides read TGTGCCAGCACCCGAACAGGGGCGTCGAACACTGAAGCTTTCTTT. Protein product: CASTRTGASNTEAFF.

To note about this clone: The CDR3 end shows no conserved phenylalanine or tryptophan, and so a read error is likely. The chain is built from TRBV7-3 and TRBJ2-1; 7 nucleotides align to TRBD2. The CDR3 length is 18 residues. V trimming: 2 bases; J trimming: 4 bases; junction bases outside the gene matches: 14. Germline V gene sequence: CDR1 SGHTA, CDR2 FQGTGA. The DNA for the CDR3 is TGTGCCAGCAGCTTAGAGGGGACTAACGGGAGGTTTTACAATGAGCAGTTCTTA. Protein product: CASSLEGTNGRFYNEQFL.

The chain recombines TRBV20-1 with TRBJ2-1; D gene uncertain. Looked up from germline, CDR1 is DFQATT and CDR2 is SNEGSKA (reference sequence). The CDR3 runs to 14 residues. With 6 bases removed from V and 6 bases from J, the gap between germline ends came to 18 bases. The CDR3 loop reads CSAPVPRPTNEQFF. CDR3 nucleotide sequence: TGCAGTGCCCCGGTCCCCCGCCCCACCAATGAGCAGTTCTTC.

The chain has TRBV5-4 and TRBJ1-2, with a possible D match to TRBD1 (6 bases). This CDR3 spans 13 amino acids. Between the trimmed V and J ends, which lost 5 bases and 8 bases, there was a span of 16 bases. Germline V lookup: CDR1 SGHNT, CDR2 YYREEE (reference sequence). This chain's CDR3 is CASRPRQDRGYTF. The CDR3 bases are TGTGCCAGCAGACCGCGACAGGACCGGGGCTACACCTTC.

This sequence joins TRBV6-1 and TRBJ1-2; D call uncertain. The V gene's germline CDR1 is MNHNS and CDR2 SASEGT. V was trimmed by 2 bases and J by 4 bases, leaving 20 bases between them. This CDR3 is built from 17 residues. CDR3 bases: TGTGCCAGCAGTGAAATCCGGGCGGCCGGGGTGGGCTATGGCTACACCTTC. Translation: CASSEIRAAGVGYGYTF.

This chain links TRBV28 with TRBJ2-5, with 11 bases matching TRBD1. The germline V gene encodes CDR1 MDHEN and CDR2 SYDVKM. This CDR3 contains 15 residues. V shed 5 bases, J shed 5 bases, and the junction held 7 bases outside the gene matches. CDR3 region: CASSHRTGGGETQYF. The CDR3, as DNA: TGTGCCAGCAGTCACCGGACAGGGGGCGGTGAGACCCAGTACTTC. Drawing the rest from reference TRBV28 and TRBJ2-5, the complete variable domain is DVKVTQSSRYLVKRTGEKVFLECVQDMDHENMFWYRQDPGLGLRLIYFSYDVKMKEKGDIPEGYSVSREKKERFSLILESASTNQTSMYLCASSHRTGGGETQYFGPGTRLLVL.

Ten or more counts support this clone. This chain connects TRBV5-1 to TRBJ2-7; maybe TRBD1 (5 bases). Germline V gene sequence: CDR1 SGHRS, CDR2 YFSETQ. The CDR3 is 13 amino acids. The V end was cut by 5 bases, the J end by 0 bases, with 9 bases between. For the CDR3, the DNA is TGCGCCAGCAGTCCAGGGTTCTCCTACGAGCAGTACTTC. It is translated as CASSPGFSYEQYF.

This clone was counted a few times. This chain joins TRBV27 and TRBJ2-1; D gene ambiguous. This CDR3 contains 13 residues. V was shortened by 5 bases and J by 2 bases, with 7 bases between the two germline ends. Per germline, CDR1 MNHEY and CDR2 SMNVEV (reference sequence). The CDR3 DNA reads as TGTGCCAGCAGTCCGCAAACCTACAATGAGCAGTTCTTC. Amino acids: CASSPQTYNEQFF.

This clone was recorded a few times. This chain joins TRBV12-3 or TRBV12-4 and TRBJ1-4; 9 nucleotides align to TRBD1. The CDR3 has 13 residues. The V segment lost 7 bases and the J segment 6 bases; nucleotides outside the gene matches: 3. The CDR3 region is CASIDRGDEKLFF. In DNA form, the CDR3 reads TGTGCCAGCATCGACAGGGGGGATGAAAAACTGTTTTTT.

Only a few counts were recorded for this clone. This chain uses TRBV2 with TRBJ1-1; TRBD1 is a possible D gene (5 bases). CDR3 size: 13 residues. With 4 bases removed from V and 5 bases from J, the gap between germline ends came to 11 bases. Germline V CDR1 and CDR2: SNHLY, FYNNEI. DNA for the CDR3: TGTGCCAGCAGTGTCGGGGCAGGGACTGAAGCTTTCTTT. It yields the protein CASSVGAGTEAFF.

This clone is medium-sized (0.01 to 0.1%). This chain connects TRBV6-5 to TRBJ1-1, with D unresolved. In germline, CDR1 is MNHEY, CDR2 SVGAGI. The V end lost 2 bases, the J end lost 4 bases, and 20 bases lay between the germline ends. There are 17 residues in the CDR3. The CDR3 DNA sequence: TGTGCCAGCAGTTACGTAACTCAGACCGGGCTCGGCACTGAAGCTTTCTTT. The encoded protein is CASSYVTQTGLGTEAFF.

CDR3 nucleotide sequence: TGCAGTGCCAGGGGGCCGGGACTAGCGGGCGACGAGCAGTACTTC. Amino acid sequence: CSARGPGLAGDEQYF. V gene TRBV20-1 combines with J gene TRBJ2-7, with 12 positions matching TRBD2. Germline trimming cut 6 bases from V and 5 bases from J; bases unmatched to any gene: 11. The CDR3 is 15 amino acids. Germline CDR1 is DFQATT and CDR2 is SNEGSKA (reference sequence).

Comment on this clone: Given a much more abundant clone one base away, this may be a read error. The chain uses TRBV19 and TRBJ2-3; 8 nucleotides align to TRBD2. The germline gives CDR1 LNHDA, CDR2 SQIVND (reference sequence). This CDR3 has 16 residues. V shed 6 bases and J 4 bases; nucleotides not matched to a gene: 12. Written as DNA, the CDR3 is TGTGCCAGTAGACCAGGTACCGGGACTAGTTCAGATACGCAGTATTTT. Protein product: CASRPGTGTSSDTQYF.

This clone was detected many times. The chain carries TRBV9 and TRBJ1-3, with TRBD1 matching over 9 bases. This CDR3 is built from 15 residues. Germline V gives CDR1 SGDLS, CDR2 YYNGEE. With V trimmed by 4 bases and J by 2 bases, 4 bases remained unmatched. CDR3 in DNA: TGTGCCAGCAGCCCAGGGACAGGGACTGGAAACACCATATATTTT. Protein product: CASSPGTGTGNTIYF. Filled out from reference TRBV9 and TRBJ1-3, the complete variable domain reads DSGVTQTPKHLITATGQRVTLRCSPRSGDLSVYWYQQSLDQGLQFLIQYYNGEERAKGNILERFSAQQFPDLHSELNLSSLELGDSALYFCASSPGTGTGNTIYFGEGSWLTVV.